The present T cell receptor beta chain was sequenced within a study of blood T cell repertoires in COVID-19. Germline trimming cut 11 bases from V and 7 bases from J; bases unmatched to any gene: 13. CDR1 and CDR2 from the germline V gene are LNHDA and SQIVND (reference sequence). The CDR3 consists of 13 residues. Profiled with immunoSEQ multiplex PCR; TCRdb holds only in-frame clones, not every one. The sample yields 35,000 to 40,000 clones, approximately 90% seen once. The sequenced sample was peripheral blood. The rearrangement uses TRBV19 and TRBJ1-1, with 7 bases lining up with TRBD1. The source of this sequence is a man in his sixties with COVID-19, enrolled during active disease. The DNA for the CDR3 is TGTGCCTCAACGGAACAGGGGTTCCATGAAGCTTTCTTT. It codes for CASTEQGFHEAFF.